The clone carrying this T cell receptor beta chain was seen many times. Building of the TCR beta libraries involved iRepertoire HTBI primers and Arm-PCR of CDR3 regions. TCRdb re-derived calls from the multiplex PCR reads in MiXCR, one entry per CDR3 protein. The sample lists around 450,000 distinct CDR3 sequences; around 15% were seen once. Time point defined: newly diagnosed GD, antithyroid drugs for less than 3 months. From RNA extracted from PBMCs, the TCR library was made. Graves' disease diagnosis followed American Thyroid Association guidelines. This CDR3 has 15 amino acids. V shed 5 bases and J shed 5 bases, with 18 bases lying between them. Per germline, CDR1 MNHNS and CDR2 SASEGT. The data are from a study of regulatory T cells in long-lasting Graves disease. This sample was shared with a second study, whose subject was T cells in Graves' hyperthyroidism and ophthalmopathy.

The clonotype originates from a man aged 35 to 55 with Graves disease. The input for sequencing was peripheral blood mononuclear cells (PBMCs), taken at new diagnosis, from a patient treated with antithyroid drugs. The V call is TRBV6-1, the J call TRBJ1-1; TRBD1 might be the D (5 bases). The CDR3 DNA follows: TGTGCCAGCAGTCCCTTGAGGCAGGGAGAGACTGAAGCTTTCTTT. Translated, it gives CASSPLRQGETEAFF.